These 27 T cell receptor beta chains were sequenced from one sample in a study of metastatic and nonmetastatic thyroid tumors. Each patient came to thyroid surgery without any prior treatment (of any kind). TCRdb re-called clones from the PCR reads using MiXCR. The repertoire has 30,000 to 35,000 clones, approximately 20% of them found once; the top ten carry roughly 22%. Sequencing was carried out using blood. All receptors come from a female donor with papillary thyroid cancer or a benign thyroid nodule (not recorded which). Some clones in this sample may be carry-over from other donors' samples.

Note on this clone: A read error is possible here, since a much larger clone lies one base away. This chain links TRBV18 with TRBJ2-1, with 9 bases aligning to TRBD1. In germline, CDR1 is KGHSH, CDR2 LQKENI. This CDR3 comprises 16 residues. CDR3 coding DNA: TGTGCCAGCCCACCACCGACAGGGGGCTCCTACAATGAGCAGTTCTTC. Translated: CASPPPTGGSYNEQFF.

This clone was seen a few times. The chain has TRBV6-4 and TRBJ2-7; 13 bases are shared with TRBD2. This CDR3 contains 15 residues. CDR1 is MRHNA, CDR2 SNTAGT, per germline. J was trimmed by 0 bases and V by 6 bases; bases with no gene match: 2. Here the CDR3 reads CASRTSGGFSYEQYF. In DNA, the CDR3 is TGTGCCAGCAGGACTAGCGGGGGGTTCTCCTACGAGCAGTACTTC.

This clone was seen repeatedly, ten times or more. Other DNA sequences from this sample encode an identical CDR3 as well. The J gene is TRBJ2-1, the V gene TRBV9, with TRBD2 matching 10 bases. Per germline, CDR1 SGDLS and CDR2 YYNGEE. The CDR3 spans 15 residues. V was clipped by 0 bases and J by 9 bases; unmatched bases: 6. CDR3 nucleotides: TGTGCCAGCAGCGTAGTGAGCGGGGGGGCTGTTGAGCAGTTCTTC. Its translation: CASSVVSGGAVEQFF.

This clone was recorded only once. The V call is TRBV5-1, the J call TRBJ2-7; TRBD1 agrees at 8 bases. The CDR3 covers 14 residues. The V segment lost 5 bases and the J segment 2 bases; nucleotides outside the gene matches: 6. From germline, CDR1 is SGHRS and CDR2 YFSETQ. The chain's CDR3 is CASSGQTGAYEQYF. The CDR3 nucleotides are TGCGCCAGCAGTGGACAGACAGGGGCCTACGAGCAGTACTTC.

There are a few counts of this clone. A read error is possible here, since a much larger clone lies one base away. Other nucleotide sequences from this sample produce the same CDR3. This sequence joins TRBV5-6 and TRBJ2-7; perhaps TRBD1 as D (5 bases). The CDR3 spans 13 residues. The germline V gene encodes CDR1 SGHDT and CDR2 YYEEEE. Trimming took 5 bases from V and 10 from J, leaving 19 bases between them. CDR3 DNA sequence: TGTGCCAGCAGGCCCAGGGATCGTTCCGAACAGTACTTC. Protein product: CASRPRDRSEQYF.

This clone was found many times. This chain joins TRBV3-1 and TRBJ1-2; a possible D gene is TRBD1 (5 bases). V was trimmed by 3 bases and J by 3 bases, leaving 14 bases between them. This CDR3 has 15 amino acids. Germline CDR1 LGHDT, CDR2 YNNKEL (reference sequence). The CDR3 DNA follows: TGTGCCAGCAGCCAGGGATCGGGGGGTTACTATGGCTACACCTTC. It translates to CASSQGSGGYYGYTF. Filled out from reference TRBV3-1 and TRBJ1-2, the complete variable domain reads DTAVSQTPKYLVTQMGNDKSIKCEQNLGHDTMYWYKQDSKKFLKIMFSYNNKELIINETVPNRFSPKSPDKAHLNLHINSLELGDSAVYFCASSQGSGGYYGYTFGSGTRLTVV.

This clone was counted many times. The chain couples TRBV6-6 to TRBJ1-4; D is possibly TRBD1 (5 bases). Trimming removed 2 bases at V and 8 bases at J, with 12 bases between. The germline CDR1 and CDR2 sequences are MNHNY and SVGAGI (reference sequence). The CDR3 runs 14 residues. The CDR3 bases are TGTGCCAGCAGTTACGGGGGGGGGGAGGAAAAACTGTTTTTT. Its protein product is CASSYGGGEEKLFF.

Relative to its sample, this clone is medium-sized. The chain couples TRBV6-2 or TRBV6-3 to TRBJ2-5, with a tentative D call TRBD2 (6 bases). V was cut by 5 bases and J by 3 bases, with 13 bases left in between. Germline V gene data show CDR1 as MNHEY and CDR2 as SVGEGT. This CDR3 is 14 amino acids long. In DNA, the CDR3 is TGTGCCAGCAGTGAACTAGCCCAAAAAGAGACCCAGTACTTC. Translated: CASSELAQKETQYF.

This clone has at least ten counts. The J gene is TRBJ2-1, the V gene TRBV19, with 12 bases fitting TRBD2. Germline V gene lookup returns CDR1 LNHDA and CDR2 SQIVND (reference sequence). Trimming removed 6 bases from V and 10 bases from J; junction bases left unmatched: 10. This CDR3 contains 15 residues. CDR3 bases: TGTGCCAGTAGCCCCCCTAGCGGGGGGGCCAGGGAGCAGTTCTTC. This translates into CASSPPSGGAREQFF.

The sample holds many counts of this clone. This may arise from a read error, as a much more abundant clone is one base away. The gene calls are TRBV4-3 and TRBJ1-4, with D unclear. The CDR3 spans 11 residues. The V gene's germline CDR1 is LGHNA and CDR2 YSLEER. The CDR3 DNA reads TGCGCCAGCAGCCAAGGGGAAAACCTGTTTTTT. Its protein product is CASSQGENLFF.

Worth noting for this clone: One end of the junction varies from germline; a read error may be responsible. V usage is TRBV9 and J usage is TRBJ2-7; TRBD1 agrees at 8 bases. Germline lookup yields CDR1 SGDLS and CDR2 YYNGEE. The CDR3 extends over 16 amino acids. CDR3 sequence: CASSVGEVTGAYEQYF. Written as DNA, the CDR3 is TGTGCCAGCAGCGTAGGGGAGGTGACAGGGGCCTACGAGCAGTATTTC.

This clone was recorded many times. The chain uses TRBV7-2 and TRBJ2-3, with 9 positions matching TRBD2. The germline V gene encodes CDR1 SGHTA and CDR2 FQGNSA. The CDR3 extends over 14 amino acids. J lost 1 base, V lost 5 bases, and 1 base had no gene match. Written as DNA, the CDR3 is TGTGCCAGCAGCCGGACTAGCGGCACAGATACGCAGTATTTT. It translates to CASSRTSGTDTQYF.

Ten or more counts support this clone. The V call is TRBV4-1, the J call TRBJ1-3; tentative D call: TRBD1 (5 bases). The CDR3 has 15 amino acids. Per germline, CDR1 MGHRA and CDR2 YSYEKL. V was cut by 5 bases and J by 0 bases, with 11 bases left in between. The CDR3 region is CASSWDYSSGNTIYF. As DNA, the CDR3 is TGCGCCAGCAGCTGGGACTACAGCTCTGGAAACACCATATATTTT.

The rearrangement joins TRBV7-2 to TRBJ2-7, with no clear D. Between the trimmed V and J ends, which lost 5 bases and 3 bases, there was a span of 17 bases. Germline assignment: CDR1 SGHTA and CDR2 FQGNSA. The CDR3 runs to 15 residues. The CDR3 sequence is CASSLKRGPVYEQYF. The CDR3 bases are TGTGCCAGCAGCCTAAAACGTGGGCCGGTCTACGAGCAGTACTTC.

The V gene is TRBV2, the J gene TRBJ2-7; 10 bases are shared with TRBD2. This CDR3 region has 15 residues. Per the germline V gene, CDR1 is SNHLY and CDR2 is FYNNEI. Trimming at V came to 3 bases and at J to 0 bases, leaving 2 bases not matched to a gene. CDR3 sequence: CASSEASGSSYEQYF. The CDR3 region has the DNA TGTGCCAGCAGTGAGGCTAGCGGGAGCTCCTACGAGCAGTACTTC.

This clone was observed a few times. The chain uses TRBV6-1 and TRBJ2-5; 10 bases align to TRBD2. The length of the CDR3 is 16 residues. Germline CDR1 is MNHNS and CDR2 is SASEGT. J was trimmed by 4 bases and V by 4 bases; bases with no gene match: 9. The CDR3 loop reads CASSGGLAVWRETQYF. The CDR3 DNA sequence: TGTGCCAGCAGTGGAGGACTAGCGGTCTGGAGAGAGACCCAGTACTTC.

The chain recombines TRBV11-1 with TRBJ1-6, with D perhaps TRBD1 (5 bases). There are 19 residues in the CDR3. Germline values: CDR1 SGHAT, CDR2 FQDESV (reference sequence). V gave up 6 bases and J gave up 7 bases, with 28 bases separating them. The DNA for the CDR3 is TGTGCCAGCAGAGGGATTAGGGGCCAGGGTGTGAAGGGCAATTCACCCCTCCACTTT. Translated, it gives CASRGIRGQGVKGNSPLHF.

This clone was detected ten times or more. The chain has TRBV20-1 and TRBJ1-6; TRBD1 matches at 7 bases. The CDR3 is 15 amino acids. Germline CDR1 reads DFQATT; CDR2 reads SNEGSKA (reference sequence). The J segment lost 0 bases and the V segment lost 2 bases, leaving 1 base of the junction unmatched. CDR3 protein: CSARRQGSYNSPLHF. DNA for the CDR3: TGCAGTGCTAGAAGACAGGGCTCCTATAATTCACCCCTCCACTTT.

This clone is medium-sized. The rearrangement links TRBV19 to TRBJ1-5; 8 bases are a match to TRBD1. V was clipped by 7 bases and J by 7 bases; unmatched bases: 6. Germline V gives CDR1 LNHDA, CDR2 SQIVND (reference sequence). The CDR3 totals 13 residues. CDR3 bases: TGTGCCAGTACGACGGGGACAGGACAGCCCCAGCATTTT. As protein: CASTTGTGQPQHF. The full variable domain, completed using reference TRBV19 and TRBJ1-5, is DGGITQSPKYLFRKEGQNVTLSCEQNLNHDAMYWYRQDPGQGLRLIYYSQIVNDFQKGDIAEGYSVSREKKESFPLTVTSAQKNPTAFYLCASTTGTGQPQHFGDGTRLSIL.

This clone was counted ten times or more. The DNA for the CDR3 is TGCAGTGCTAGAGATCGGTTGGTGCGGGACACTGAAGCTTTCTTT. As protein: CSARDRLVRDTEAFF. V usage is TRBV20-1 and J usage is TRBJ1-1, with unresolved D. The ends were cut back, 0 bases at V and 3 bases at J, with 14 bases in the middle. CDR1 DFQATT and CDR2 SNEGSKA come from the germline V gene (reference sequence). The CDR3 is 15 amino acids.

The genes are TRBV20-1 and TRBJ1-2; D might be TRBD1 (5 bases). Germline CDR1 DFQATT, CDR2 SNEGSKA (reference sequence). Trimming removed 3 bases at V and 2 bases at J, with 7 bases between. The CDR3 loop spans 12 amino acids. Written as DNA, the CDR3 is TGCAGTGCTAGGTACAGGAACTATGGCTACACCTTC. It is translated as CSARYRNYGYTF.

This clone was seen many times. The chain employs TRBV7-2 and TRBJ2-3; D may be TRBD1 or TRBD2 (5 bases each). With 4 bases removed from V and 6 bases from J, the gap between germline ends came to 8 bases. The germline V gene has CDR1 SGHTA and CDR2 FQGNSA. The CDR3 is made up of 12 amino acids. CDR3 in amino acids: CASSSGADTQYF. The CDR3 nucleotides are TGTGCCAGCAGCTCCGGGGCTGATACGCAGTATTTT.

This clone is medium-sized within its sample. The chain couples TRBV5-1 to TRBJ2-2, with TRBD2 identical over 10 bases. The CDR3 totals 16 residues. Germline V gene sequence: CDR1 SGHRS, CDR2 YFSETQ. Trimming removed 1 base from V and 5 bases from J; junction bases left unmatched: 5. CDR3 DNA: TGCGCCAGCAGCTTGCTAGCGGGGGACAGGACCGGGGAGCTGTTTTTT. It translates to CASSLLAGDRTGELFF.

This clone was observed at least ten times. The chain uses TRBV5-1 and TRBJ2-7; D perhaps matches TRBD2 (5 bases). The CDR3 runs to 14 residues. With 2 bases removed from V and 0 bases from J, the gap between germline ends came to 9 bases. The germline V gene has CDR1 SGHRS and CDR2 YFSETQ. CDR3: CASSLGTSSYEQYF. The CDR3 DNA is TGCGCCAGCAGCTTAGGCACTAGCTCCTACGAGCAGTACTTC.

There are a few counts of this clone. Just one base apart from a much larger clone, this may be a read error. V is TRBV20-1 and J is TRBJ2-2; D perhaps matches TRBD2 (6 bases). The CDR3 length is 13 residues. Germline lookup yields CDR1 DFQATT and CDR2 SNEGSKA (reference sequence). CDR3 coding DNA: TGCAGTGCTAGACAGGTCCAAGGCGGGGAGCCGTTTTTT. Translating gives CSARQVQGGEPFF.

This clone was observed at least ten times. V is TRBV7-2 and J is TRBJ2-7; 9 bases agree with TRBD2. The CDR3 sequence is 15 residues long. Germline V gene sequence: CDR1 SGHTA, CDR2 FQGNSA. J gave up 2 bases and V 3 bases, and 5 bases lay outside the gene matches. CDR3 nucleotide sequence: TGTGCCAGCAGCTTTAACCGCGGGGGGGCCTACGAGCAGTACTTC. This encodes CASSFNRGGAYEQYF.

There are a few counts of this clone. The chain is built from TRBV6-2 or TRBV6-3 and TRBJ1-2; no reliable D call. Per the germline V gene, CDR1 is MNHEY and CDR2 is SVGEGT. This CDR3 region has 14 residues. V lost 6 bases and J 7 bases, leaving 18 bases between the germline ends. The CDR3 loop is CASSHERARGGYTF. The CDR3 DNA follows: TGTGCCAGCAGCCACGAAAGAGCTCGGGGTGGCTACACCTTC.